Reported below is one T cell receptor (beta chain). The source of the sample is a study of T-cell reconstitution after alpha-beta-depleted transplantation in children. Losses at the gene ends were 3 bases for V and 4 bases for J; bases not matched to a gene: 18. Germline V lookup: CDR1 MNHEY, CDR2 SMNVEV (reference sequence). The CDR3 spans 21 residues. TCRbeta library construction was performed incorporating unique molecular identifiers. TCRdb independently ran MiXCR on the PCR reads; one entry per CDR3 protein. This sample carries about 610,000 distinct CDR3 sequences, around 27% of them seen once, and the ten largest clones take about 35%.

The receptor's source is a boy under two years old with Wiskott-Aldrich syndrome, due to receive a stem cell transplant. The chain carries TRBV27 and TRBJ2-3, with 14 bases that match TRBD2. Sequencing used PBMCs, obtained before TCRalphabeta/CD19-depleted stem cell transplant. The CDR3 coding sequence is TGTGCCAGCAGTTTGAGGGCCCGAGAGGCCTTGGGACTAGCGGGGGCAGATACGCAGTATTTT. It specifies CASSLRAREALGLAGADTQYF.